This TCR beta chain comes out of a study of blood T cell repertoires in COVID-19 (dated by TCRdb to 2020 to 2021). For the study in its entirety: Samples from collaborators originated in the United States, Italy and Spain and spanned both the acute and convalescent phases of COVID-19. The material from the prospective study consisted of cDNA or gDNA derived from T cells, B-cell-depleted T cells, or PBMCs. Deeply sampled blood TCRbeta repertoires from subjects exposed to, actively infected with, or recovered from COVID-19 were included in the dataset. The repertoires were made available in a free public database intended to serve as a resource for research on the immune response to SARS-CoV-2. The samples were drawn from the first 160 participants of the ongoing ImmuneRACE study and from 950 to 1,500 subjects provided by 6 global collaborators. Nearly every sample came with metadata listing a de-identified subject ID, COVID-19 status, age in years and sex. Where HLA class I and class II types were available, the types were taken from metadata supplied by the sample provider, not from assay-based typing. Paper-wide results and their limitations: Clinical and demographic metadata were provided uncurated, with the amount varying by source and participant.

Reading from cysteine to phenylalanine, the CDR3 counts 14 amino acids. Only the CDR3 region is kept as DNA, spanning 42 bases read in frame from base 1. From V the trimming removes 5 bases and from J it removes 3 bases, while the gene matches leave 4 bases of the junction unaccounted for. For CDR1 and CDR2, the germline V gene lists MRHNA and SNTAGT. The immunoSEQ Assay, a bias-controlled multiplex PCR, was used to amplify TCRbeta CDR3 regions from genomic DNA. The authors' pipeline ran thus. The number of nucleated cells in each sample was estimated from the amplification of reference gene primers within the assay. To quantify the absolute abundance of each unique TCRbeta CDR3 rearrangement, sequence reads were collapsed and filtered. For each sample, productive Simpson clonality was calculated by taking the square root of Simpson's diversity index across productive rearrangements. Entries here come from immuneACCESS through TCRdb and include only in-frame sequences with V and J called. Some clones fail to appear in such tables; in the studies checked, an unresolved V gene covers under half of the shortfall, and the cause of the remainder is unknown. V, J and clone size were drawn from that table, and D and trimming were deduced from the DNA. The sample table contains approximately 300,000 clones; only one count was recorded for around 86% of them. In total, the top ten clones hold around 9.3% of the sample.

A single count supports this clone. Its recognized antigen is unknown. No qualities accompany the bases; no much larger clone lies one base away. Participants in the prospective study were enrolled through a virtual design, were aged about 18 to 100 years, and lived in approximately 24 United States geographic areas. To assign participants to cohorts, the prospective study relied on clinical history that participants themselves reported in a screening survey and a study questionnaire. Recovered participants in ImmuneRACE Cohort 3 were defined by two consecutive negative NP/OP PCR tests, clearance by a healthcare professional, or resolution of symptoms. Each participant in the prospective study had whole blood, serum and a nasopharyngeal or oropharyngeal swab collected by mobile phlebotomists. Participants in the prospective study had the option to provide additional blood draws and questionnaires over a 2-month period. Blood samples from the prospective study were shipped frozen or at room temperature prior to DNA extraction.

The sequence came from a woman aged 18-30 years who had recovered from COVID-19. Sequencing used PBMCs or T cells enriched from blood (not recorded which). Here the chain combines TRBV6-4 and TRBJ2-1, and 7 bases in between align with TRBD2. The DNA sequence is TGTGCCAGCAGTCCCGGGACTAACTACAATGAGCAGTTCTTC. It encodes CASSPGTNYNEQFF.